This paragraph reports one T cell receptor (beta chain). This entry is derived from a study of T cells in localized non-small cell lung cancer. Here immunoSEQ multiplex PCR was the method, and the copy in TCRdb shows in-frame clones only, minus some. The data contain around 140,000 clones, roughly 90% of them seen just once; the ten biggest clones take up approximately 1.5%. This CDR3 contains 14 residues. Between the trimmed V and J ends, which lost 0 bases and 5 bases, there was a span of 11 bases. Germline CDR1 is GTSNPN and CDR2 is SVGIG (reference sequence). This receptor was taken from an older female donor with stage I lung adenocarcinoma. The source material was peripheral blood, sampled before any cancer treatment. This rearrangement joins TRBV30 to TRBJ2-1; TRBD2 might be the D (5 bases). CDR3 loop: CAWSVSLADNEQFF. Written as DNA, the CDR3 is TGTGCCTGGAGTGTCAGTCTAGCAGACAATGAGCAGTTCTTC.